The T cell receptor (beta chain) under discussion was sequenced for a study of blood T cell repertoires in COVID-19 (dated by TCRdb to about 2020). Background for the entire study: Collaborator samples came from the United States, Italy and Spain and covered acute and convalescent phases of COVID-19. The material from the prospective study consisted of cDNA or gDNA derived from T cells, B-cell-depleted T cells, or PBMCs. Samples were obtained from the ongoing ImmuneRACE study (first 160 participants) and from some 1,300 subjects provided by 6 global collaborators. Subjects who had been exposed to COVID-19, were actively infected with it, or had recovered from it provided the deeply sampled blood TCRbeta repertoires that made up the dataset. Where available, HLA class I and class II types were taken from metadata supplied by the sample provider and were not determined by assay-based typing. A freely available public database, intended as a resource for researchers studying the immune response to SARS-CoV-2, is where the repertoires were released. The sample metadata nearly always contained a de-identified subject ID, COVID-19 status, age in years and sex. Paper-wide results and their limitations: The quantity of clinical and demographic metadata differed by source and by participant and was supplied without curation.

This clone was found once. Which antigen it targets is not known. Within one base of it there is no much larger clone, and no base qualities were kept. Compared with germline, V lacks 4 bases and J lacks 10 bases; bases without a gene match: 7. The CDR3 contains 15 residues, cysteine and phenylalanine counted. Just CDR3 DNA is preserved here, 45 bases in frame from base 1. The germline V gene (reference sequence) specifies SGHKS as CDR1 and YYEKEE as CDR2. Whole blood was collected in K2EDTA tubes by collaborating institutions according to the institutions' own protocols. Collaborator samples were shipped for TCRbeta analysis as frozen whole blood, isolated PBMCs, or DNA extracted from either sample type. TCRbeta CDR3 regions were amplified from genomic DNA by means of the immunoSEQ Assay, a bias-controlled multiplex PCR. Concerning the study's data processing: The number of nucleated cells in each sample was estimated by amplification of reference gene primers within the assay. To quantify the absolute abundance of each unique TCRbeta CDR3 rearrangement, sequence reads were collapsed and filtered. For each sample, productive Simpson clonality was calculated by taking the square root of Simpson's diversity index across productive rearrangements. The table was pulled from immuneACCESS by TCRdb, which kept in-frame rearrangements only. Such tables lose some clones; where checked, under half of the loss comes from unresolved V genes, and the rest has no known cause. V and J calls and clone size follow that table, whereas D and trimming were derived from the DNA. Across this sample there are around 140,000 clones, with about 91% seen only once. Approximately 10% of the sample is held by the ten biggest clonotypes.

The clonotype comes from a man aged 45-60 years with acute or convalescent COVID-19. The sequence links TRBV5-5 to TRBJ1-6; TRBD1 aligns with 11 central bases. The sample taken for sequencing was peripheral blood. The DNA sequence is TGTGCCAGCAGCACTGGACAGGGGGCTGGGTCACCCCTCCACTTT. This translates into CASSTGQGAGSPLHF.